The 25 T cell receptor beta chains presented below share a single source sample, sequenced in a study of blood T cell repertoires in COVID-19. TCRdb keeps only in-frame clones here, not all; method: immunoSEQ multiplex PCR. Of roughly 270,000 clones listed, roughly 80% are singletons. The specimen sequenced was PBMCs or T cells enriched from blood (not recorded which). The receptor set was obtained from a man aged 40-55 years who had been exposed to COVID-19.

The rearrangement uses TRBV11-2 and TRBJ2-5, with 7 positions matching TRBD1. This CDR3 is built from 13 residues. The trim removed 5 bases at V and 3 bases at J, leaving 3 bases unmatched. Germline V lookup: CDR1 SGHAT, CDR2 FQNNGV. The CDR3 DNA reads as TGTGCCAGCAGCGAGGGGACAGAAGAGACCCAGTACTTC. This encodes CASSEGTEETQYF.

The gene calls are TRBV19 and TRBJ1-2; 7 bases match TRBD1. The J segment lost 7 bases and the V segment lost 5 bases, leaving 4 bases of the junction unmatched. Germline loops: CDR1 LNHDA, CDR2 SQIVND (reference sequence). The CDR3 spans 12 residues. The CDR3 is CASSPRDSGYTF. The CDR3 DNA is TGTGCCAGTAGTCCCCGGGACAGTGGCTACACCTTC.

The chain employs TRBV7-8 and TRBJ2-1, with 13 bases aligning to TRBD2. Trimming removed 2 bases from V and 7 bases from J; junction bases left unmatched: 17. The CDR3 has 20 residues. Germline CDR1 reads SGHVS; CDR2 reads FQNEAQ. In DNA, the CDR3 is TGTGCCAGCAGCTTAAACATCGGACTAGCGGGAGTTTGGGGTCTGAATGAGCAGTTCTTC. Its protein product is CASSLNIGLAGVWGLNEQFF.

This clone was seen repeatedly, ten times or more. The V and J genes are TRBV30 and TRBJ2-2; tentatively, D is TRBD2 (5 bases). The CDR3 consists of 17 residues. V lost 3 bases and J lost 3, with 20 bases in between. Germline CDR1 is GTSNPN and CDR2 is SVGIG (reference sequence). CDR3: CAWSRSSPQIHTGELFF. The DNA for the CDR3 is TGTGCCTGGAGCAGATCTAGCCCTCAAATACACACCGGGGAGCTGTTTTTT. The entire variable domain, with the rest obtained from reference TRBV30 and TRBJ2-2, is as follows: SQTIHQWPATLVQPVGSPLSLECTVEGTSNPNLYWYRQAAGRGLQLLFYSVGIGQISSEVPQNLSASRPQDRQFILSSKKLLLSDSGFYLCAWSRSSPQIHTGELFFGEGSRLTVL.

The chain is built from TRBV7-9 and TRBJ2-7; D gene ambiguous. V was shortened by 4 bases and J by 7 bases, with 20 bases between the two germline ends. Germline-derived CDR1 and CDR2 are SEHNR and FQNEAQ (reference sequence). The CDR3 has 15 residues. The CDR3 loop reads CASSSLGLRLGEQYF. The CDR3 nucleotides are TGTGCCAGCAGCTCCCTGGGCCTTCGCCTTGGAGAGCAGTACTTC.

This chain connects TRBV27 to TRBJ1-3; D unclear. The germline V gene has CDR1 MNHEY and CDR2 SMNVEV (reference sequence). The CDR3 has 15 residues. Trimming took off 2 bases at V and 6 bases at J, with 14 bases between the two ends. The CDR3 coding sequence is TGTGCCAGCAGTTTAAATGGTCTGGAGGCAAACACCATATATTTT. Protein: CASSLNGLEANTIYF.

Note on this clone: With a far larger clone one base away, a read error is the likely cause. The rearrangement uses TRBV6-5 and TRBJ1-2; no clear D. The CDR3 spans 12 residues. Trimming cost V 4 bases and J 4 bases, with 7 bases left between them. In germline, CDR1 is MNHEY, CDR2 SVGAGI. CDR3 residues: CASSLEGYGYTF. DNA of the CDR3: TGTGCCAGCAGTTTAGAGGGCTATGGCTACACCTTC.

In DNA, the CDR3 is TGCGCCAGCAGTATTGAACCGGGACTGTCTGGGGCCAACGTCCTGACTTTC. This codes for CASSIEPGLSGANVLTF. The rearrangement joins TRBV5-1 to TRBJ2-6; D may be TRBD2 (6 bases). The length of the CDR3 is 17 residues. The V and J ends lost 5 bases and 1 base respectively, with 16 bases between them. CDR1 is SGHRS, CDR2 YFSETQ, per germline.

The DNA of the CDR3 is TGTGCCAGCAGCCGGGACAGCCTCTATGGCTACACCTTC. Translation gives CASSRDSLYGYTF. The chain recombines TRBV12-3 or TRBV12-4 with TRBJ1-2; TRBD1 aligns across 7 bases. The CDR3 contains 13 residues. V shed 6 bases, J shed 4 bases, and the junction held 5 bases outside the gene matches.

CDR3: CASSQGSETQYF. The CDR3 DNA follows: TGTGCCAGTTCACAGGGTTCTGAGACCCAGTACTTC. The chain uses TRBV6-5 and TRBJ2-5, with a possible D match to TRBD1 (6 bases). V shed 9 bases and J shed 5 bases, with 13 bases lying between them. The CDR3 runs to 12 residues. Germline-derived CDR1 and CDR2 are MNHEY and SVGAGI.

V gene TRBV2 combines with J gene TRBJ1-1; TRBD1 is a possible D gene (5 bases). The germline V gene has CDR1 SNHLY and CDR2 FYNNEI. V lost 5 bases and J lost 0, with 10 bases in between. There are 14 residues in the CDR3. The DNA for the CDR3 is TGTGCCAGCAGTAAAGAGGGGCTGAACACTGAAGCTTTCTTT. This encodes CASSKEGLNTEAFF.

The J gene is TRBJ2-6, the V gene TRBV10-3, with TRBD1 as a possible D gene (6 bases). Germline V gene data show CDR1 as ENHRY and CDR2 as SYGVKD. The V end lost 11 bases, the J end lost 1 base, and 9 bases lay between the germline ends. This CDR3 is 13 amino acids long. CDR3 sequence (DNA): TGTGCCGCACAGGGTTCTGGGGCCAACGTCCTGACTTTC. Its translation: CAAQGSGANVLTF.

V usage is TRBV3-1 (or the pseudogene TRBV3-2) and J usage is TRBJ2-1, with 9 bases that match TRBD2. Trimming removed 0 bases from V and 8 bases from J; junction bases left unmatched: 14. Germline CDR1 reads LGHDT; CDR2 reads YNNKEL (reference sequence). The CDR3 is 18 residues long. The DNA for the CDR3 is TGTGCCAGCAGCCAAGATGGTCCGGCGGGAGGGCCAGGTTATGAGCAGTTCTTC. Translated, it gives CASSQDGPAGGPGYEQFF.

The chain is built from TRBV2 and TRBJ1-1, with TRBD1 matching over 11 bases. The V gene's germline CDR1 is SNHLY and CDR2 FYNNEI. The ends lost 6 bases at V and 4 bases at J; junction bases unmatched: 1. The CDR3 has 13 residues. The CDR3 DNA follows: TGTGCCAGCAGGGGACAGGGGGGCACTGAAGCTTTCTTT. Its translation: CASRGQGGTEAFF.

The chain has TRBV12-5 and TRBJ1-2; TRBD1 is a possible D gene (5 bases). Deletions cut 2 bases from V and 5 bases from J, with 9 bases between. The CDR3 runs 13 residues. CDR1 and CDR2 from the germline V gene are LGHNT and FRNRAP. The CDR3 sequence is CASGLSGGYGYTF. CDR3 nucleotides: TGTGCTAGTGGTTTGAGCGGGGGGTATGGCTACACCTTC. Filled out from reference TRBV12-5 and TRBJ1-2, the complete variable domain reads DARVTQTPRHKVTEMGQEVTMRCQPILGHNTVFWYRQTMMQGLELLAYFRNRAPLDDSGMPKDRFSAEMPDATLATLKIQPSEPRDSAVYFCASGLSGGYGYTFGSGTRLTVV.

This CDR3 is CASSASDYGYTF. The CDR3 DNA sequence: TGTGCCAGCAGTGCGTCGGACTATGGCTACACCTTC. The gene calls are TRBV2 and TRBJ1-2; D not certain. Germline V gene sequence: CDR1 SNHLY, CDR2 FYNNEI. CDR3 length: 12 amino acids. V was trimmed by 4 bases and J by 3 bases, leaving 6 bases between them.

The V call is TRBV25-1, the J call TRBJ1-5, with 7 nucleotides matching TRBD1. Trimming took 5 bases from V and 4 from J; bases not matched to a gene: 8. The CDR3 runs 15 residues. Germline V gives CDR1 MGHDK, CDR2 SYGVNS. CDR3 sequence: CASSSRQGPNQPQHF. CDR3 sequence (DNA): TGTGCCAGCAGTTCGAGACAGGGACCTAATCAGCCCCAGCATTTT.

The V call is TRBV6-5, the J call TRBJ1-6, with a tentative D call TRBD1 (6 bases). Germline loops: CDR1 MNHEY, CDR2 SVGAGI. Trimming removed 8 bases from V and 1 base from J, with 9 bases in between. The CDR3 is 14 residues long. DNA for the CDR3: TGTGCCAGCGCAGGGGCATCCTATAATTCACCCCTCCACTTT. Its protein product is CASAGASYNSPLHF.

The V gene is TRBV11-3, the J gene TRBJ2-1; D possibly corresponds to TRBD2 (6 bases). The CDR3 runs to 10 residues. V was shortened by 8 bases and J by 8 bases, with 7 bases between the two germline ends. CDR1 and CDR2 from the germline V gene are SGHNT and YENEEA. CDR3 protein: CASGEDEQFF. The CDR3, as DNA: TGTGCCAGCGGGGAGGATGAGCAGTTCTTC.

The chain recombines TRBV5-4 with TRBJ2-1; weak D call: TRBD2 (6 bases). Germline V gene data show CDR1 as SGHNT and CDR2 as YYREEE (reference sequence). The CDR3 consists of 14 residues. V dropped 2 bases and J dropped 7 bases, with 13 bases sitting between them. As DNA, the CDR3 is TGTGCCAGCAGCTTAGGGAGGTCGGGGAATGAGCAGTTCTTC. Amino acids: CASSLGRSGNEQFF.

Only a few counts were recorded for this clone. The chain links TRBV7-8 to TRBJ2-3; TRBD2 might be the D (8 bases). Germline CDR1 SGHVS, CDR2 FQNEAQ. The CDR3 spans 15 residues. Trimming pared 5 bases from V and 5 bases from J, leaving 17 bases between. CDR3 in amino acids: CASSTAGRGQDTQYF. The DNA of the CDR3 is TGTGCCAGCAGCACAGCCGGGAGGGGGCAAGATACGCAGTATTTT.

The J gene is TRBJ2-1, the V gene TRBV18; possible D gene TRBD2, 6 bases. The CDR3 is 12 residues long. Per the germline V gene, CDR1 is KGHSH and CDR2 is LQKENI. The V end was cut by 4 bases, the J end by 7 bases, with 8 bases between. This chain's CDR3 is CASSRDLNEQFF. The DNA for the CDR3 is TGTGCCAGCTCACGGGACTTGAATGAGCAGTTCTTC.

The V call is TRBV24-1, the J call TRBJ1-2; D may be TRBD1 (5 bases). The CDR3 covers 13 residues. Germline V lookup: CDR1 KGHDR, CDR2 SFDVKD. V dropped 8 bases and J dropped 3 bases, with 12 bases sitting between them. For the CDR3, the DNA is TGTGCCACCACTCCCGGAGGGGACTATGGCTACACCTTC. Protein product: CATTPGGDYGYTF.

The count of this clone is one. The rearrangement uses TRBV5-1 and TRBJ2-7; TRBD1 is a possible D gene (6 bases). Trimming took 5 bases from V and 3 from J, leaving 24 bases between them. From germline, CDR1 is SGHRS and CDR2 YFSETQ. The CDR3 consists of 17 residues. CDR3 region: CASRDQGSEAQRYEQYF. The CDR3 nucleotides read TGCGCCAGCAGAGACCAGGGGTCAGAGGCCCAACGCTACGAGCAGTACTTC.

This clone was detected only a few times. At one boundary the junction diverges from the germline segment, which might be a read error. The V and J genes are TRBV14 and TRBJ2-1; 7 nucleotides match TRBD1. Germline V gives CDR1 SGHDN, CDR2 FVKESK. The CDR3 length is 12 residues. CDR3 residues: CASSFAQGKPVF. CDR3 sequence (DNA): TGTGCCAGCAGCTTCGCACAGGGGAAGCCTGTCTTC.